The subject of this entry is one T cell receptor beta chain. The sample comes from a study of blood T cell repertoires in COVID-19. Libraries were prepared by immunoSEQ multiplex PCR; TCRdb keeps only in-frame clonotypes and omits some of them. The repertoire includes approximately 220,000 clones, about 87% of them detected once, and more than 2.5% sits in the top ten. Germline lookup yields CDR1 KGHSH and CDR2 LQKENI. V lost 0 bases to trimming and J lost 7 bases, with 12 bases between them. This CDR3 is built from 14 residues. Sequencing input: peripheral blood. The chain uses TRBV18 and TRBJ1-1, with TRBD1 as a possible D gene (5 bases). The source is a man between 60 and 70 years old with acute or convalescent COVID-19. The CDR3 region is CASSPPRVGGEAFF. Here the CDR3 DNA reads TGTGCCAGCTCACCACCCAGGGTGGGCGGTGAAGCTTTCTTT.